This paragraph reports one T cell receptor beta chain. Its cognate antigen is unknown. This sample is drawn from a study of CD8 T cells in ankylosing spondylitis. Overall study findings and caveats: Disease-linked clones displayed a CD8+ phenotype and appeared relatively rarely in peripheral blood. Characteristic of ankylosing spondylitis blood, it appeared, was a TCR beta motif comprising about eight highly homologous variants. Previously reported in reactive arthritis synovial fluid and blood were some of the motif variants.

The TCR beta libraries were generated through quantitative 5'-RACE incorporating molecular barcodes. From the 5' RACE reads, TCRdb called clonotypes with MiXCR, one entry per CDR3 protein. The sample contains 500,000 to 550,000 distinct CDR3 sequences, roughly 13% of which appear only once. Looked up from germline, CDR1 is DFQATT and CDR2 is SNEGSKA (reference sequence). CDR3 length equals 15 residues. The V end lost 3 bases, the J end lost 0 bases, and 9 bases lay between the germline ends. The source material was blood, either unsorted or a sorted T cell fraction (not recorded which). The rearrangement joins TRBV20-1 to TRBJ1-6; maybe TRBD1 (5 bases). This clonotype was sampled from a male donor with ankylosing spondylitis. The CDR3 DNA follows: TGCAGTGCTAGCGGGGCAACCTCCTATAATTCACCCCTCCACTTT. This translates into CSASGATSYNSPLHF.